The 26 T cell receptor beta chains below were found in one sample sequenced in a study of blood T cell repertoires in COVID-19 (dated by TCRdb to the early 2020s). The library came from the immunoSEQ multiplex PCR assay. TCRdb mirrors the immuneACCESS table, restricted to in-frame sequences. Some clones are absent from its copies; in checked studies, under half trace to an unresolved V gene, and the reason for the others is unknown. Present in this sample are about 84,000 clones, around 80% of which were seen just once. Clones ranked in the top ten supply about 6.4% of the sample. Material: peripheral blood. The receptors shown here come from a man aged 65 to 85 with acute or convalescent COVID-19.

This chain joins TRBV15 and TRBJ1-2; D not certain. Germline V gene sequence: CDR1 LNHNV, CDR2 YYDKDF (reference sequence). Trimming pared 2 bases from V and 7 bases from J, leaving 20 bases between. The CDR3 sequence is 16 residues long. CDR3 amino acids: CATSRSPLRGKVGYTF. The CDR3, as DNA: TGTGCCACCAGCAGAAGCCCCTTGAGAGGTAAGGTTGGCTACACCTTC.

CDR3 residues: CASGLGQATNEKLFF. DNA for the CDR3: TGTGCTAGTGGTTTGGGACAGGCAACTAATGAAAAACTGTTTTTT. The chain has TRBV12-5 and TRBJ1-4; perhaps TRBD1 as D (6 bases). CDR3 length: 15 amino acids. V was cut by 1 base and J by 0 bases, with 6 bases left in between. Germline CDR1 LGHNT, CDR2 FRNRAP.

V gene TRBV28 combines with J gene TRBJ1-3; D not certain. The CDR3 is made up of 14 amino acids. Germline V gene data show CDR1 as MDHEN and CDR2 as SYDVKM. The germline V and J ends were trimmed by 5 bases and 3 bases, with 11 bases remaining between them. The CDR3 region is CASSSTTVGNTIYF. The CDR3, as DNA: TGTGCCAGCAGTAGTACGACTGTTGGAAACACCATATATTTT.

The chain uses TRBV6-5 and TRBJ2-1; D call uncertain. Germline assignment: CDR1 MNHEY and CDR2 SVGAGI. CDR3 size: 13 residues. V shed 4 bases and J shed 6 bases, with 10 bases lying between them. DNA for the CDR3: TGTGCCAGCAGTTTCGGGTCTTCCAATGAGCAGTTCTTC. This gives the protein CASSFGSSNEQFF.

V gene TRBV11-2 combines with J gene TRBJ2-1, with TRBD1 identical over 7 bases. The CDR3 has 16 amino acids. V gave up 4 bases and J gave up 9 bases; unmatched junction bases: 15. The germline V gene has CDR1 SGHAT and CDR2 FQNNGV. This CDR3 is CASSSLRGQAISEQFF. CDR3 bases: TGTGCCAGCAGCTCCCTCCGAGGACAGGCGATTAGTGAGCAGTTCTTC.

This CDR3 is CASSLGHAYEQYF. DNA of the CDR3: TGTGCCAGCAGCTTAGGGCATGCCTACGAGCAGTACTTC. The chain joins TRBV11-2 to TRBJ2-7, with no clear D. This CDR3 is 13 amino acids long. Trimming shortened V by 1 base and J by 2 bases, and 6 bases separated the two germline ends. Germline CDR1 is SGHAT and CDR2 is FQNNGV.

This chain connects TRBV4-1 to TRBJ2-2; tentatively, D is TRBD2 (5 bases). This CDR3 is built from 17 residues. In germline, CDR1 is MGHRA, CDR2 YSYEKL. Trimming took 1 base from V and 2 from J, leaving 14 bases between them. In nucleotides, the CDR3 is TGCGCCAGCAGCCAAGTCGTTCTCGGGGAAAACACCGGGGAGCTGTTTTTT. Encoded protein: CASSQVVLGENTGELFF.

The rearrangement links TRBV30 to TRBJ1-1; 8 bases map to TRBD1. V shed 1 base, J shed 5 bases, and the junction held 18 bases outside the gene matches. The CDR3 is 18 residues long. In germline, CDR1 is GTSNPN, CDR2 SVGIG (reference sequence). The CDR3, as DNA: TGTGCCTGGAGTGCTGATACTCCGATTGGACAGGGAGGAACTGAAGCTTTCTTT. Encoded protein: CAWSADTPIGQGGTEAFF.

As DNA, the CDR3 is TGTGCCAGCAGCAAGGGACTAGCGGGATTAAATGAGCAGTTCTTC. Its translation: CASSKGLAGLNEQFF. This chain joins TRBV3-1 (or the pseudogene TRBV3-2) and TRBJ2-1; 13 nucleotides match TRBD2. CDR1 is LGHDT, CDR2 YNNKEL, per germline (reference sequence). Losses at the gene ends were 5 bases for V and 7 bases for J; bases not matched to a gene: 5. There are 15 residues in the CDR3.

The V call is TRBV28, the J call TRBJ1-1, with D hard to call. The length of the CDR3 is 11 residues. From germline, CDR1 is MDHEN and CDR2 SYDVKM. The V end was cut by 7 bases, the J end by 10 bases, with 13 bases between. The CDR3 coding sequence is TGTGCCAGCATAGGCGGGTTGAGAGCTTTCTTT. Translation gives CASIGGLRAFF.

V usage is TRBV5-1 and J usage is TRBJ2-7, with 8 positions matching TRBD2. From germline, CDR1 is SGHRS and CDR2 YFSETQ. This CDR3 region has 14 residues. V shed 1 base, J shed 0 bases, and the junction held 0 bases outside the gene matches. CDR3 protein: CASSLTSGSYEQYF. As DNA, the CDR3 is TGCGCCAGCAGCTTGACTAGCGGCTCCTACGAGCAGTACTTC.

The chain uses TRBV28 and TRBJ1-2, with 8 nucleotides matching TRBD1. The CDR3 length is 13 residues. The J segment lost 3 bases and the V segment lost 7 bases, leaving 4 bases of the junction unmatched. The germline CDR1 and CDR2 sequences are MDHEN and SYDVKM. The CDR3 nucleotides read TGTGCCAGCATTCTGACAGGGGACTATGGCTACACCTTC. This gives the protein CASILTGDYGYTF.

The V call is TRBV30, the J call TRBJ2-1; TRBD2 aligns across 7 bases. The CDR3 contains 13 residues. The trim removed 3 bases at V and 8 bases at J, leaving 7 bases unmatched. Looked up from germline, CDR1 is GTSNPN and CDR2 is SVGIG (reference sequence). The CDR3 DNA follows: TGTGCCTGGAGCCTAGAAGGGAGGGATGAGCAGTTCTTC. Amino acid sequence: CAWSLEGRDEQFF.

The CDR3 protein is CASSLGQGSGNTIYF. CDR3 DNA: TGTGCCAGCTCACTCGGACAGGGGAGCGGAAACACCATATATTTT. This sequence joins TRBV18 and TRBJ1-3; the match to TRBD1 covers 9 bases. The length of the CDR3 is 15 residues. V shed 4 bases, J shed 4 bases, and the junction held 5 bases outside the gene matches. CDR1 KGHSH and CDR2 LQKENI come from the germline V gene.

J is TRBJ1-2 and V is TRBV6-5, with TRBD1 identical over 7 bases. Per germline, CDR1 MNHEY and CDR2 SVGAGI. CDR3 length equals 15 residues. V lost 2 bases to trimming and J lost 2 bases; unmatched junction nucleotides: 5. CDR3 coding DNA: TGTGCCAGCAGTTACAGGGACAGCTTCAACTATGGCTACACCTTC. Amino acid sequence: CASSYRDSFNYGYTF.

The CDR3 sequence is CARRREGKNTEAFF. The CDR3 DNA is TGTGCCAGAAGGAGGGAAGGGAAGAACACTGAAGCTTTCTTT. This chain links TRBV5-3 with TRBJ1-1, with D hard to call. TRBV5-3 is classed as an ORF, of uncertain function. This CDR3 region has 14 residues. Trimming took 5 bases from V and 1 from J, leaving 12 bases between them.

The chain is built from TRBV28 and TRBJ2-7; D uncertain. CDR3 size: 10 residues. Trimming took off 4 bases at V and 5 bases at J, with 3 bases between the two ends. Germline V gene data show CDR1 as MDHEN and CDR2 as SYDVKM. This CDR3 reads CASSSDEQYF. CDR3 nucleotides: TGTGCCAGCAGTTCAGACGAGCAGTACTTC. The full variable domain, in which reference TRBV28 and TRBJ2-7 provide the parts outside the CDR3, is DVKVTQSSRYLVKRTGEKVFLECVQDMDHENMFWYRQDPGLGLRLIYFSYDVKMKEKGDIPEGYSVSREKKERFSLILESASTNQTSMYLCASSSDEQYFGPGTRLTVT.

This chain joins TRBV11-3 and TRBJ2-3, with no clear D. The CDR3 runs to 15 residues. Germline V gene lookup returns CDR1 SGHNT and CDR2 YENEEA. Trimming stripped 5 bases from V and 3 bases from J, with 15 bases between. CDR3 in DNA: TGTGCCAGCAGCCCGAGGCCCCCACCGACAGATACGCAGTATTTT. The encoded protein is CASSPRPPPTDTQYF.

This clone turned up a few times. The chain links TRBV9 to TRBJ1-2; 7 nucleotides match TRBD1. J lost 3 bases, V lost 3 bases, and 11 bases had no gene match. In germline, CDR1 is SGDLS, CDR2 YYNGEE. The CDR3 covers 16 residues. As DNA, the CDR3 is TGTGCCAGCAGCGCGAGAGGACAGGACCTTTACTATGGCTACACCTTC. It yields the protein CASSARGQDLYYGYTF.

V usage is TRBV4-2 and J usage is TRBJ2-1; 8 bases fit TRBD2. The germline V gene has CDR1 LGHNA and CDR2 YNFKEQ. With V trimmed by 0 bases and J by 3 bases, 4 bases remained unmatched. This CDR3 has 16 residues. The CDR3 is CASSQDRRGDYNEQFF. The CDR3 DNA reads as TGTGCCAGCAGCCAAGATCGGCGGGGGGACTACAATGAGCAGTTCTTC.

This clone was detected only once. The J gene is TRBJ2-1, the V gene TRBV7-9; 13 nucleotides agree with TRBD2. J lost 2 bases, V lost 6 bases, and 4 bases had no gene match. This CDR3 is built from 16 residues. Looked up from germline, CDR1 is SEHNR and CDR2 is FQNEAQ (reference sequence). CDR3 residues: CASSRTSGGPYNEQFF. The CDR3 DNA is TGTGCCAGCAGTAGGACTAGCGGGGGACCCTACAATGAGCAGTTCTTC.

The chain employs TRBV5-1 and TRBJ1-4; 9 bases match TRBD1. Trimming at V came to 4 bases and at J to 6 bases, leaving 7 bases not matched to a gene. Germline V CDR1 and CDR2: SGHRS, YFSETQ. CDR3 length equals 15 residues. DNA of the CDR3: TGCGCCAGCAGCACAGGACAGGGGATCGATGAAAAACTGTTTTTT. This translates into CASSTGQGIDEKLFF. Combining the CDR3 with reference TRBV5-1 and TRBJ1-4 gives the whole variable domain KAGVTQTPRYLIKTRGQQVTLSCSPISGHRSVSWYQQTPGQGLQFLFEYFSETQRNKGNFPGRFSGRQFSNSRSEMNVSTLELGDSALYLCASSTGQGIDEKLFFGSGTQLSVL.

This chain uses TRBV2 with TRBJ2-2; 7 bases match TRBD2. From germline, CDR1 is SNHLY and CDR2 FYNNEI. The V and J ends lost 2 bases and 7 bases, in that order; junction bases with no gene match: 4. This CDR3 comprises 14 residues. CDR3 loop: CASSEKRGDGELFF. DNA of the CDR3: TGTGCCAGCAGTGAAAAGCGGGGAGACGGGGAGCTGTTTTTT.

The rearrangement joins TRBV6-6 to TRBJ2-7; 9 nucleotides align to TRBD1. The length of the CDR3 is 15 residues. CDR1 is MNHNY and CDR2 is SVGAGI in the germline V gene (reference sequence). V trimming: 0 bases; J trimming: 2 bases; junction bases outside the gene matches: 2. CDR3 DNA sequence: TGTGCCAGCAGTTACTCGGGACAGGGCCCCTACGAGCAGTACTTC. Amino acid sequence: CASSYSGQGPYEQYF.

V is TRBV6-5 and J is TRBJ2-5; 10 bases fit TRBD1. CDR1 is MNHEY and CDR2 is SVGAGI in the germline V gene. Trimming at V came to 8 bases and at J to 5 bases, leaving 11 bases not matched to a gene. This CDR3 has 15 amino acids. Written as DNA, the CDR3 is TGTGCCAGCGCTGCCGTGACAGGGGGCCGGGAGACCCAGTACTTC. It translates to CASAAVTGGRETQYF.

This chain connects TRBV28 to TRBJ1-1; D is ambiguous. V was trimmed by 6 bases and J by 13 bases, leaving 21 bases between them. Looked up from germline, CDR1 is MDHEN and CDR2 is SYDVKM. The CDR3 is 13 amino acids. As DNA, the CDR3 is TGTGCCAGCAGCACTGGACTGGCTGAGGTTCATTTCTTT. Encoded protein: CASSTGLAEVHFF.